Below are 23 T cell receptor beta chains sequenced from a single sample in a study of human T cells and chemical hapten exposure. TCRdb independently ran MiXCR on the RACE reads; one entry per CDR3 protein. Of just under 350,000 distinct CDR3 sequences in the sample, about 7% were seen once. The time point is: patch test 1, 2 weeks after DPC sensitization. Noted treatment: therapeutic diphenylcyclopropenone sensitization with weekly scalp DPC. The sequences come from whole blood, collected in connection with sensitization to the hapten diphenylcyclopropenone (DPC). The receptors come from a woman aged 18 to 35 with alopecia areata. Some clones in this sample may be carry-over from other donors' samples.

This clonotype was seen at least ten times. The germline gene is not matched at one end of the junction; a read error may be the cause. The gene calls are TRBV5-1 and TRBJ2-3; D not resolved. The CDR3 is 14 residues long. From germline, CDR1 is SGHRS and CDR2 YFSETQ. CDR3: CASSLAQGTDTQYF. Here the CDR3 DNA reads TGTGCCAGCAGCTTAGCTCAGGGCACAGATACGCAGTATTTT. Full variable domain (remainder filled in from reference TRBV5-1 and TRBJ2-3): KAGVTQTPRYLIKTRGQQVTLSCSPISGHRSVSWYQQTPGQGLQFLFEYFSETQRNKGNFPGRFSGRQFSNSRSEMNVSTLELGDSALYLCASSLAQGTDTQYFGPGTRLTVL.

This clonotype appeared many times. The V gene is TRBV12-3 or TRBV12-4, the J gene TRBJ1-5; tentative D call: TRBD1 (5 bases). V lost 5 bases to trimming and J lost 5 bases, with 10 bases between them. CDR3 size: 13 residues. The CDR3 reads CASSIQGDQPQHF. The CDR3 DNA reads as TGTGCCAGCAGTATACAAGGGGATCAGCCCCAGCATTTT.

This clonotype has ten or more counts. The chain is built from TRBV5-1 and TRBJ2-1, with no clear D. CDR3 size: 14 residues. V lost 0 bases to trimming and J lost 6 bases, with 10 bases between them. Germline CDR1 SGHRS, CDR2 YFSETQ. The CDR3 reads CASSLDWGLNEQFF. In DNA form, the CDR3 reads TGCGCCAGCAGCTTGGATTGGGGTCTCAATGAGCAGTTCTTC.

The chain combines TRBV6-5 with TRBJ1-1, with D perhaps matching TRBD1 (5 bases). Germline values: CDR1 MNHEY, CDR2 SVGAGI. V shed 7 bases and J shed 2 bases, with 17 bases lying between them. The CDR3 totals 15 residues. The CDR3 protein is CASTRTGLGNTEAFF. CDR3 nucleotide sequence: TGTGCCAGCACCAGGACGGGACTCGGAAACACTGAAGCTTTCTTT.

The V and J genes are TRBV12-3 or TRBV12-4 and TRBJ2-7; 7 bases match TRBD1. The V gene end was trimmed by 4 bases and the J gene end by 2 bases; junction bases not matched to a gene: 8. The CDR3 has 15 amino acids. Written as DNA, the CDR3 is TGTGCCAGCAGTTCCCGGGACAGCCGACCCTACGAGCAGTACTTC. Protein product: CASSSRDSRPYEQYF.

This clonotype appeared many times. This chain joins TRBV5-1 and TRBJ2-5; D possibly corresponds to TRBD1 (6 bases). The V gene lost 3 bases and the J gene lost 5 bases, with 14 bases spanning the gap. Germline assignment: CDR1 SGHRS and CDR2 YFSETQ. This CDR3 region has 14 residues. This CDR3 is CASSWTEMTETQYF. CDR3 coding DNA: TGCGCCAGCAGCTGGACAGAGATGACGGAGACCCAGTACTTC.

In its sample, this clonotype was seen many times. The chain combines TRBV9 with TRBJ2-1; TRBD2 is a possible D gene (5 bases). The V end lost 2 bases, the J end lost 6 bases, and 12 bases lay between the germline ends. CDR3 length: 14 amino acids. CDR1 SGDLS and CDR2 YYNGEE come from the germline V gene. The chain's CDR3 is CASSVSPTSNEQFF. As DNA, the CDR3 is TGTGCCAGCAGCGTCAGTCCTACTAGCAATGAGCAGTTCTTC.

This clonotype was found a few times. V and J are TRBV20-1 and TRBJ1-6; TRBD1 aligns across 8 bases. Germline loops: CDR1 DFQATT, CDR2 SNEGSKA (reference sequence). V gave up 2 bases and J gave up 9 bases; unmatched junction bases: 9. This CDR3 has 15 amino acids. CDR3 coding DNA: TGCAGTGCTAGACTCCCCAGGGGGCCCGGTTCACCCCTCCACTTT. Amino acids: CSARLPRGPGSPLHF.

Only a few counts were recorded for this clonotype. This chain uses TRBV28 with TRBJ2-1, with TRBD2 as a possible D gene (5 bases). Trimming cost V 4 bases and J 2 bases, with 18 bases left between them. CDR1 MDHEN and CDR2 SYDVKM come from the germline V gene. The CDR3 totals 17 residues. The CDR3 protein is CASSSLGPGGPYNEQFF. The CDR3 coding sequence is TGTGCCAGCAGTTCCCTTGGTCCGGGCGGGCCCTACAATGAGCAGTTCTTC.

V gene TRBV7-9 combines with J gene TRBJ1-6; D unresolved. Looked up from germline, CDR1 is SEHNR and CDR2 is FQNEAQ (reference sequence). Deletions cut 4 bases from V and 2 bases from J, with 9 bases between. This CDR3 is 15 amino acids long. CDR3 loop: CASSSDLAYNSPLHF. The CDR3, as DNA: TGTGCCAGCAGCTCGGACCTGGCCTATAATTCACCCCTCCACTTT. Full variable domain (missing parts from reference TRBV7-9 and TRBJ1-6): DTGVSQNPRHKITKRGQNVTFRCDPISEHNRLYWYRQTLGQGPEFLTYFQNEAQLEKSRLLSDRFSAERPKGSFSTLEIQRTEQGDSAMYLCASSSDLAYNSPLHFGNGTRLTVT.

This clonotype was seen at least ten times. V gene TRBV20-1 combines with J gene TRBJ2-3, with 7 nucleotides matching TRBD1. The J segment lost 13 bases and the V segment lost 8 bases, leaving 15 bases of the junction unmatched. This CDR3 has 12 amino acids. Germline CDR1 is DFQATT and CDR2 is SNEGSKA (reference sequence). The CDR3 DNA reads as TGCAGTCGACCCAGCCAAGGGGGCTGGGAGTATTTT. Translated, it gives CSRPSQGGWEYF.

The chain couples TRBV24-1 to TRBJ2-1, with D possibly TRBD2 on 7 matching bases. The V gene's germline CDR1 is KGHDR and CDR2 SFDVKD. The CDR3 totals 15 residues. V lost 5 bases and J lost 2, with 12 bases in between. CDR3: CATSGGGAAYNEQFF. The DNA for the CDR3 is TGTGCCACCAGTGGTGGGGGGGCAGCCTACAATGAGCAGTTCTTC.

This clonotype showed up many times. The chain is built from TRBV15 and TRBJ2-3, with unresolved D. This CDR3 contains 13 residues. V lost 1 base and J lost 2, with 4 bases in between. Germline-derived CDR1 and CDR2 are LNHNV and YYDKDF (reference sequence). CDR3 in amino acids: CATSRGHTDTQYF. The CDR3 region has the DNA TGTGCCACCAGCAGAGGACACACAGATACGCAGTATTTT. The full variable domain, with the rest looked up from reference TRBV15 and TRBJ2-3, is DAMVIQNPRYQVTQFGKPVTLSCSQTLNHNVMYWYQQKSSQAPKLLFHYYDKDFNNEADTPDNFQSRRPNTSFCFLDIRSPGLGDTAMYLCATSRGHTDTQYFGPGTRLTVL.

This clonotype was found many times. The genes are TRBV20-1 and TRBJ2-3; 8 bases are a match to TRBD2. The germline gives CDR1 DFQATT, CDR2 SNEGSKA (reference sequence). V dropped 6 bases and J dropped 5; count of bases not matched to a gene: 7. The CDR3 sequence is 13 residues long. The CDR3 loop is CSAPAGAVDTQYF. DNA of the CDR3: TGCAGTGCCCCAGCGGGGGCGGTAGATACGCAGTATTTT.

This clonotype has a count of ten or more. The rearrangement links TRBV4-3 to TRBJ2-1; 13 bases map to TRBD2. From germline, CDR1 is LGHNA and CDR2 YSLEER. V lost 2 bases, J lost 8 bases, and 3 bases stayed unmatched. There are 15 residues in the CDR3. Here the CDR3 DNA reads TGCGCCAGCAGCCAAACTAGCGGGGGGGCGCATGAGCAGTTCTTC. This encodes CASSQTSGGAHEQFF.

This clonotype was counted many times. The V gene is TRBV12-3 or TRBV12-4, the J gene TRBJ2-6; D unresolved. Deletions cut 7 bases from V and 2 bases from J, with 12 bases between. The CDR3 is 15 residues long. The CDR3 here is CASTPFEAGANVLTF. The CDR3 DNA follows: TGTGCCAGCACCCCCTTCGAGGCTGGGGCCAACGTCCTGACTTTC.

This clonotype occurred many times. CDR3 bases: TGCGCCAGCAGCGCGGGGACAGGGGGCCAAGAGCAGTACTTC. Translation gives CASSAGTGGQEQYF. This chain uses TRBV5-1 with TRBJ2-7; 12 nucleotides agree with TRBD1. Germline CDR1 reads SGHRS; CDR2 reads YFSETQ. Unmatched junction bases numbered 6, after V lost 4 bases and J lost 7 bases. CDR3 size: 14 residues.

There are a few counts of this clonotype. CDR3 DNA sequence: TGTGCCAGCAGTGAACTAGCGGGGGCTCGGAATGAGCAGTTCTTC. Amino acid sequence: CASSELAGARNEQFF. V is TRBV6-1 and J is TRBJ2-1; 10 bases line up with TRBD2. V was clipped by 2 bases and J by 7 bases; unmatched bases: 5. Germline-derived CDR1 and CDR2 are MNHNS and SASEGT. This CDR3 spans 15 amino acids.

This clonotype was seen ten or more times. The chain is built from TRBV29-1 and TRBJ2-7, with 8 bases identical to TRBD1. V shed 3 bases, J shed 7 bases, and the junction held 8 bases outside the gene matches. The CDR3 length is 13 residues. In germline, CDR1 is SQVTM, CDR2 ANQGSEA. This chain's CDR3 is CSVESGGLREQYF. As DNA, the CDR3 is TGCAGCGTTGAGTCAGGGGGCTTGAGGGAGCAGTACTTC.

This clonotype occurred many times. The J gene is TRBJ2-4, the V gene TRBV12-3 or TRBV12-4, with 7 bases identical to TRBD1. The CDR3 totals 21 residues. V was pared by 1 base and J by 0 bases, with 18 bases of the junction left unmatched. The CDR3 DNA is TGTGCCAGCAGTTTAGTGGTCTGGACAGGCCCAATAGGGGCAGCCAAAAACATTCAGTACTTC. It specifies CASSLVVWTGPIGAAKNIQYF.

In this sample, this clonotype turned up a few times. V and J are TRBV20-1 and TRBJ1-1, with D possibly TRBD1 on 5 matching bases. The ends were cut back, 0 bases at V and 6 bases at J, with 17 bases in the middle. The CDR3 is made up of 15 amino acids. Germline V gene data show CDR1 as DFQATT and CDR2 as SNEGSKA (reference sequence). CDR3 DNA sequence: TGCAGTGCTAGAGATTTGACGGCGGACAAGGCTGAAGCTTTCTTT. This codes for CSARDLTADKAEAFF.

In the case of this clonotype: A much larger clonotype is one base distant, so this may be a read error. The chain recombines TRBV12-3 or TRBV12-4 with TRBJ2-3; tentatively, D is TRBD1 or TRBD2 (6 bases each). This CDR3 contains 11 residues. V lost 4 bases and J lost 11, with 10 bases in between. The CDR3 region is CASSSGGGQYF. In nucleotides, the CDR3 is TGTGCCAGCAGTTCCGGAGGGGGGCAGTATTTT.

This chain's CDR3 is CASSPRAAGALYEQYF. The DNA of the CDR3 is TGTGCCAGCAGCCCCCGGGCTGCGGGGGCCCTCTACGAGCAGTACTTC. The V gene is TRBV9, the J gene TRBJ2-7, with a tentative D call TRBD2 (7 bases). There are 16 residues in the CDR3. V dropped 4 bases and J dropped 3 bases, with 20 bases sitting between them. Germline CDR1 is SGDLS and CDR2 is YYNGEE.